Given below is one T cell receptor (beta chain) in context. As yet, its antigen is unknown. This entry is derived from a study of post-analysis software for immune sequencing data. Study-wide findings and caveats: Controls had lower frequencies than patients of about five TRBV segments, which included TRBV5-6, TRBV5-1 and TRBV20-1. Analysis by F measure revealed that same-batch samples clustered strongly together.

Prepared libraries of TCR beta cDNA carried unique molecular identifiers. TCRdb re-derived calls from the PCR reads in MiXCR, one entry per CDR3 protein. The sample lists approximately 730,000 distinct CDR3 sequences, around 46% occurring once. CDR1 and CDR2 from the germline V gene are GTSNPN and SVGIG (reference sequence). V was trimmed by 2 bases and J by 8 bases, leaving 9 bases between them. The CDR3 is 11 residues long. The sequence derives from a girl between 10 and 17 years old with multiple sclerosis. The sequenced sample was blood. The chain has TRBV30 and TRBJ1-2, with D unclear. In DNA form, the CDR3 reads TGTGCCTGGAGTACGGGTGGCGGCTACACCTTC. This sequence encodes CAWSTGGGYTF.